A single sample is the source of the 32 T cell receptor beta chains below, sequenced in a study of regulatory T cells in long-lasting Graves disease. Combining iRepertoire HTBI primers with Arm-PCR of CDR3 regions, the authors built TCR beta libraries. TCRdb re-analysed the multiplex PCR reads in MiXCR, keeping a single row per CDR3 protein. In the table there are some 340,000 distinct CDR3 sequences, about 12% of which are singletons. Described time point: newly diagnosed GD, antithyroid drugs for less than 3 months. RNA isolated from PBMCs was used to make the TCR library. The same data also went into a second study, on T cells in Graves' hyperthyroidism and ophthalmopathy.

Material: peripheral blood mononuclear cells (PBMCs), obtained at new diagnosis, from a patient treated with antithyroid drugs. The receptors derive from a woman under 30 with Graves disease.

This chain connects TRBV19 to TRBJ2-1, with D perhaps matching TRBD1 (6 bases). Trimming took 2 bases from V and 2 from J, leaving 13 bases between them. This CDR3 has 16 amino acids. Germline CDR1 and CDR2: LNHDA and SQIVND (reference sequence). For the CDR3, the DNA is TGTGCCAGTAGTATAATGGCAGGGGTTACCTACAATGAGCAGTTCTTC. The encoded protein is CASSIMAGVTYNEQFF.

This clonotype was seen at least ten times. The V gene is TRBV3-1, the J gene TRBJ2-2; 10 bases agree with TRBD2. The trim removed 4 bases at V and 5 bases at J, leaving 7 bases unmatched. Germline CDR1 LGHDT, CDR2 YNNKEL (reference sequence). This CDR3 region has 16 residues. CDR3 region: CASSPLAGGSTGELFF. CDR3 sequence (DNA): TGTGCCAGCAGCCCCTTAGCGGGGGGAAGTACCGGGGAGCTGTTTTTT.

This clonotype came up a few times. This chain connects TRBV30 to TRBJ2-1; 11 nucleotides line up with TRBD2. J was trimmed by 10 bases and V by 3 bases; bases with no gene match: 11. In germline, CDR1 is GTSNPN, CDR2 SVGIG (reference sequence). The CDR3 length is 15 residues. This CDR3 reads CAWRSSGRTLREQFF. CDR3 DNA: TGTGCCTGGAGATCTAGCGGGAGGACCCTCAGAGAGCAGTTCTTC.

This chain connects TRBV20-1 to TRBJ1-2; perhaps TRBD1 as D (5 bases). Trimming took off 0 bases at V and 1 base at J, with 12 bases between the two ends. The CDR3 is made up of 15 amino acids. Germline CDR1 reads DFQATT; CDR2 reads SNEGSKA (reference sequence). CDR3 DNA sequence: TGCAGTGCTAGAGATTGGGACGGACGTAACTATGGCTACACCTTC. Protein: CSARDWDGRNYGYTF.

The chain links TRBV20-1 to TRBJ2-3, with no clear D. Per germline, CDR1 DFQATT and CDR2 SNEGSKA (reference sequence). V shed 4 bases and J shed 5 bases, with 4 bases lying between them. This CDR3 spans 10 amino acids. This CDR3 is CSATKDTQYF. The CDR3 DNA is TGCAGTGCTACTAAAGATACGCAGTATTTT.

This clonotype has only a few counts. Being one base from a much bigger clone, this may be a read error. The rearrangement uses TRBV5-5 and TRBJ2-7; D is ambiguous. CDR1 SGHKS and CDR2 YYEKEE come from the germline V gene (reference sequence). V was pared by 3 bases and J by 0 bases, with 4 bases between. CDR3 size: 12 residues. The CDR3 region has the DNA TGTGCCAGCAGCTCCGCCTCCTACGAGCAGTACTTC. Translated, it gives CASSSASYEQYF.

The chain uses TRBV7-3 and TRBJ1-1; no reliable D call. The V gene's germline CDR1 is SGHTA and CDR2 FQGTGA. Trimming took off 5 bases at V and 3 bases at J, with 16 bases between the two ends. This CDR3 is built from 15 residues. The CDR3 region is CASSPGSSAYTEAFF. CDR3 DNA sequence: TGTGCCAGCAGCCCGGGTTCGTCGGCGTACACTGAAGCTTTCTTT.

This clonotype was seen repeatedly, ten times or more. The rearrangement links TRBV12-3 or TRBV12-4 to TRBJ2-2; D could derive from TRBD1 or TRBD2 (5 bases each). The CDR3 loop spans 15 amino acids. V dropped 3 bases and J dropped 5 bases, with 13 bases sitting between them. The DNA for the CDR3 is TGTGCCAGCAGTTTGATGGGGGTGGGGACCGGGGAGCTGTTTTTT. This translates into CASSLMGVGTGELFF.

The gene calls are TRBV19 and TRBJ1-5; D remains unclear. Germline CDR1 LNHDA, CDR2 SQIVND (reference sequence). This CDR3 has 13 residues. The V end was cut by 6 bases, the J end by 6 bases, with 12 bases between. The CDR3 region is CASRSPAGQPQHF. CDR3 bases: TGTGCCAGTAGGTCGCCAGCGGGTCAGCCCCAGCATTTT.

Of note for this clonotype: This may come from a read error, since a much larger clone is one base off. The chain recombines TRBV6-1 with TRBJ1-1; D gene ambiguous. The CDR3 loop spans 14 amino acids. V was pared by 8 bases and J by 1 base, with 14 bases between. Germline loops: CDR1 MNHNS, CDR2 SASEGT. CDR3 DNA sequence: TGTGCCAGCGGTCTTAGGAGGAGGAACACTGAAGCTTTCTTT. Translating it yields CASGLRRRNTEAFF.

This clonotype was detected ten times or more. The CDR3 DNA reads as TGTGCCAGCAGTTCGGGGGGACAGGCGTCTATCTATGGCTACACCTTC. It is translated as CASSSGGQASIYGYTF. This chain connects TRBV28 to TRBJ1-2, with TRBD1 matching 8 bases. The CDR3 is made up of 16 amino acids. CDR1 is MDHEN, CDR2 SYDVKM, per germline. The V gene end was trimmed by 4 bases and the J gene end by 4 bases; junction bases not matched to a gene: 11.

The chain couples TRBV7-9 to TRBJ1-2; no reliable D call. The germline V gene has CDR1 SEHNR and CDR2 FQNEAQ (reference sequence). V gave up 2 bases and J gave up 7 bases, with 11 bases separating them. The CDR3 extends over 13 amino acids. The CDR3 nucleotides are TGTGCCAGCAGCTTAATAAATTTATCTGGCTACACCTTC. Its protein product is CASSLINLSGYTF.

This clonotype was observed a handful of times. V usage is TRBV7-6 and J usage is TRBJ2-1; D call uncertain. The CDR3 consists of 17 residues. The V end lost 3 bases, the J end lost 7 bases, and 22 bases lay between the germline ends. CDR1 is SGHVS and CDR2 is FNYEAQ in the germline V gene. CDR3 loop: CASSFQNRALLQNEQFF. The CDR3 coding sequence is TGTGCCAGCAGCTTCCAGAACCGGGCCCTTTTACAGAATGAGCAGTTCTTC.

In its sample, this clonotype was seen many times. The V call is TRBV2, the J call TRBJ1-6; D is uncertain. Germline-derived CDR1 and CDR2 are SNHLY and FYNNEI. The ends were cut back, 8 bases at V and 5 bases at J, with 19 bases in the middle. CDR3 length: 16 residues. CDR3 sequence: CASSQSMGLDNSPLHF. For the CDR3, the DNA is TGTGCCAGCTCTCAAAGTATGGGGTTGGATAATTCACCCCTCCACTTT.

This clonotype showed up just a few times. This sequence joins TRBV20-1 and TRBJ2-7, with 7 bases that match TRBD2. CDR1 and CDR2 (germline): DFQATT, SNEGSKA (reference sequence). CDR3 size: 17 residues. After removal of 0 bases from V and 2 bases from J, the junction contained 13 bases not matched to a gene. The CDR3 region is CSARDIPPSGTTYEQYF. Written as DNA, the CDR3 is TGCAGTGCTAGAGATATCCCACCAAGCGGGACTACCTACGAGCAGTACTTC.

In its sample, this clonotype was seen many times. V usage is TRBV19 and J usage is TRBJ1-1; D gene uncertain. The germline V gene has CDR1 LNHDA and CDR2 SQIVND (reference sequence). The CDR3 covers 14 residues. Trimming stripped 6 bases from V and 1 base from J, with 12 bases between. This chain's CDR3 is CASSPRAWNTEAFF. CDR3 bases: TGTGCCAGTAGCCCCCGGGCCTGGAACACTGAAGCTTTCTTT.

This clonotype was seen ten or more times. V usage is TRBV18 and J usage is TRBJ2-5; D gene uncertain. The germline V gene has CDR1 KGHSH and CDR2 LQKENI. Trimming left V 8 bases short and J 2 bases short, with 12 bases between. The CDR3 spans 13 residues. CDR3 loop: CASSPLGQETQYF. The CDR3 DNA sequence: TGTGCCAGCAGCCCGCTGGGGCAAGAGACCCAGTACTTC.

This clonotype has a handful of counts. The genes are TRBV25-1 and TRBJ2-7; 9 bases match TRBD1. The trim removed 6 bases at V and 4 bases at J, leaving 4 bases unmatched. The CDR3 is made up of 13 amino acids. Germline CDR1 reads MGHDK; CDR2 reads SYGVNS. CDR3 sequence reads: CASRGTGWYEQYF. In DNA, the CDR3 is TGTGCCAGCAGGGGGACAGGGTGGTACGAGCAGTACTTC.

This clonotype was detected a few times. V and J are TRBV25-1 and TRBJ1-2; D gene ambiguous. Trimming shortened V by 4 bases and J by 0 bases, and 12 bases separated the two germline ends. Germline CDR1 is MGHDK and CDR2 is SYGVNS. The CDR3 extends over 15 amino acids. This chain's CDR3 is CASSGDGSTNYGYTF. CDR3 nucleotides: TGTGCCAGCAGTGGGGATGGAAGCACTAACTATGGCTACACCTTC.

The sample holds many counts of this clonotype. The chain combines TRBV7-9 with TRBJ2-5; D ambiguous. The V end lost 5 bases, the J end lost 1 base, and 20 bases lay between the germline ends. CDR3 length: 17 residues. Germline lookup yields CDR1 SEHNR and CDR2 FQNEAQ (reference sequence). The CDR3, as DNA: TGTGCCAGCAGCCCCGCCTCCCCGTTCCCGTTCCAAGAGACCCAGTACTTC. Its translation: CASSPASPFPFQETQYF.

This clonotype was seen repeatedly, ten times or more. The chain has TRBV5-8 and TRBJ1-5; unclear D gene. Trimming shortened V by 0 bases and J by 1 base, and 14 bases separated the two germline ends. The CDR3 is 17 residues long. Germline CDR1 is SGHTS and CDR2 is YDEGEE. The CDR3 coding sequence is TGTGCCAGCAGCTTGGAGGGCGAGGTGGTGAGCAATCAGCCCCAGCATTTT. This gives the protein CASSLEGEVVSNQPQHF. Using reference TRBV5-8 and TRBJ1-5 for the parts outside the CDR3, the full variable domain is EAGVTQSPTHLIKTRGQQATLRCSPISGHTSVYWYQQALGLGLQFLLWYDEGEERNRGNFPPRFSGRQFPNYSSELNVNALELEDSALYLCASSLEGEVVSNQPQHFGDGTRLSIL.

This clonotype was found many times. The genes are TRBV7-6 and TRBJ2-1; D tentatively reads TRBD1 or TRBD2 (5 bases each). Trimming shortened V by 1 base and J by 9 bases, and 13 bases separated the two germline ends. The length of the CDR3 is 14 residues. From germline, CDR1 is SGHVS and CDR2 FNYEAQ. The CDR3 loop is CASSLVQFGGEQFF. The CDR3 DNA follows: TGTGCCAGCAGCTTAGTGCAATTTGGGGGTGAGCAGTTCTTC. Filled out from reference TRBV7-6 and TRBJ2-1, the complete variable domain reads GAGVSQSPRYKVTKRGQDVALRCDPISGHVSLYWYRQALGQGPEFLTYFNYEAQQDKSGLPNDRFSAERPEGSISTLTIQRTEQRDSAMYRCASSLVQFGGEQFFGPGTRLTVL.

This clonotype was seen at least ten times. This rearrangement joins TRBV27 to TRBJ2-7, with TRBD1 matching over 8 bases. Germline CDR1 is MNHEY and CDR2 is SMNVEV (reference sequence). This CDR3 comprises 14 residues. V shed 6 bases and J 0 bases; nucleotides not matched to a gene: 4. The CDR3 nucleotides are TGTGCCAGCAGCCGACAGGGGACCTCCTACGAGCAGTACTTC. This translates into CASSRQGTSYEQYF.

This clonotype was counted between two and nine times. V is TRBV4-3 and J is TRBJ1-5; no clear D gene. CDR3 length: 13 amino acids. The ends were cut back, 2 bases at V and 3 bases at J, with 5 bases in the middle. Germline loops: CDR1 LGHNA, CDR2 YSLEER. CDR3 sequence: CASSQNFNQPQHF. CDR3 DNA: TGCGCCAGCAGCCAAAATTTCAATCAGCCCCAGCATTTT.

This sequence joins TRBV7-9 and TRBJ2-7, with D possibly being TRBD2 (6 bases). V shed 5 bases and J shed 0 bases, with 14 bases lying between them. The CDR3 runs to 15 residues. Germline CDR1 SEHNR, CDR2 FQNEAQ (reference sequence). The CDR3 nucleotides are TGTGCCAGCAGCCGGGGACTTCCCCGCTCCTACGAGCAGTACTTC. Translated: CASSRGLPRSYEQYF.

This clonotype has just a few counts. The CDR3 nucleotides are TGTGCCTGGAGGGGACAGGGGATGAACACTGAAGCTTTCTTT. The encoded protein is CAWRGQGMNTEAFF. The rearrangement links TRBV30 to TRBJ1-1; 10 nucleotides agree with TRBD1. This CDR3 spans 14 amino acids. Germline V CDR1 and CDR2: GTSNPN, SVGIG (reference sequence). V lost 3 bases to trimming and J lost 0 bases; unmatched junction nucleotides: 1.

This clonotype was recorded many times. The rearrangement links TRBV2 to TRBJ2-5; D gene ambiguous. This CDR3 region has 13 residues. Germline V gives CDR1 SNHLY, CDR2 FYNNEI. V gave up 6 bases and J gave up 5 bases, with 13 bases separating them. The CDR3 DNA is TGTGCCAGCAGCCCCGTCCTCGGCGAGACCCAGTACTTC. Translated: CASSPVLGETQYF.

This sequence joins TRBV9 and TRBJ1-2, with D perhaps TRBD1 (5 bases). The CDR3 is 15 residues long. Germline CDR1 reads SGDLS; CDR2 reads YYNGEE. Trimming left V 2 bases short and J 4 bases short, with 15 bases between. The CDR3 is CASSVVGDGTYGYTF. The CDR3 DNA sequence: TGTGCCAGCAGCGTCGTGGGGGACGGGACCTATGGCTACACCTTC.

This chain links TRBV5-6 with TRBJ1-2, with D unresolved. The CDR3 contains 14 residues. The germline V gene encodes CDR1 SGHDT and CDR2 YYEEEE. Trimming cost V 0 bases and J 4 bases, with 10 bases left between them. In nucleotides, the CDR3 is TGTGCCAGCAGCTTGGGACACCAGATCTATGGCTACACCTTC. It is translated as CASSLGHQIYGYTF.

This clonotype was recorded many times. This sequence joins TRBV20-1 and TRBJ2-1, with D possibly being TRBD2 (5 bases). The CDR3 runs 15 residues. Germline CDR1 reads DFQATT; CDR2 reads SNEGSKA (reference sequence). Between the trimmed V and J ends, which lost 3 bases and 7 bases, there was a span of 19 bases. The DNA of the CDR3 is TGCAGTGCTAGTTATGCCGGCCTCACGGGGAATGAGCAGTTCTTC. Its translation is CSASYAGLTGNEQFF.

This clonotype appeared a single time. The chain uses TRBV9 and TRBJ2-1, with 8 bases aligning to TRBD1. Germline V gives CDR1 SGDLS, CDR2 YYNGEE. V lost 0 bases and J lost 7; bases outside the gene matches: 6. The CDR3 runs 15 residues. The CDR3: CASSVGQGAINEQFF. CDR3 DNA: TGTGCCAGCAGCGTAGGGCAGGGGGCGATTAATGAGCAGTTCTTC. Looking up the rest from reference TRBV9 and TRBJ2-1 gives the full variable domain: DSGVTQTPKHLITATGQRVTLRCSPRSGDLSVYWYQQSLDQGLQFLIQYYNGEERAKGNILERFSAQQFPDLHSELNLSSLELGDSALYFCASSVGQGAINEQFFGPGTRLTVL.

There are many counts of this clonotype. Here the CDR3 reads CASSLYGGDDFNEQFF. CDR3 DNA sequence: TGTGCCAGCAGCCTATATGGGGGAGACGATTTCAATGAGCAGTTCTTC. The V and J genes are TRBV3-1 and TRBJ2-1; D may correspond to TRBD1 or TRBD2 (5 bases each). From germline, CDR1 is LGHDT and CDR2 YNNKEL (reference sequence). V lost 4 bases, J lost 6 bases, and 19 bases lay in between. This CDR3 comprises 16 residues.